One T cell receptor (beta chain) is described in this entry. Which antigen it targets is not known. Possible read error: a much larger clone is one base away. Libraries were made using PCR. Sequencing instrument: Illumina HiSeq 2500. TCR libraries were prepared with molecular barcoding, using unique molecular identifiers to normalize TCRbeta repertoire quantification. In TCRdb, the public reads were trimmed at Q25 with fastp and aligned with MiXCR, with productive beta chains retained. Identical CDR3 protein sequences are pooled into one entry, listed with their most common genes and DNA. In all, the sample holds 140,000 or so distinct CDR3 sequences, and about 8.8% of those were seen once. The ten largest clonotypes hold 18% of the sample. This entry is derived from a study of T-cell reconstitution after alpha-beta-depleted transplantation in children (dated by TCRdb to about 2016). Regarding the study in general: T-cell immune reconstitution after TCRalphabeta/CD19-depleted allogeneic hematopoietic cell transplantation in children was quantitatively tracked in the study by means of TCR repertoire profiling.

Measured from the cysteine to the phenylalanine, the CDR3 is 13 residues long. Only the CDR3 DNA is retained, 39 bases long and in frame from the first base. The germline V gene supplies CDR1 MDHEN and CDR2 SYDVKM. The label giving this sample's treatment or condition can be read as: allogeneic hematopoietic cell transplantation with graft depleted of TCRalphabeta T cells and CD19 B cells. The transplant recipients were children given TCRalphabeta/CD19-depleted allogeneic hematopoietic cell grafts. Here is what the overall study found, with its caveats: In some patients, the high TCRbeta diversity seen at day 60 was put down to recipient T cells and intrathymic progenitors that had survived conditioning. Over the following months the frequencies of hyperexpanded clones went down, and after one year T-cell counts and TCRbeta diversity were mostly credited to newly produced T cells. The apparently early alphabetaT-cell count recovery about two months after transplant was reportedly dependent on only several hundred rapidly expanded clones derived from non-depleted graft cells.

Recombination linked TRBV28 to TRBJ1-2, with TRBD1 matching 7 junction bases. The specimen was PBMCs, mostly from graft donor cells, collected 180 days after TCRalphabeta/CD19-depleted stem cell transplant. The clonotype comes from a female patient between 2 and 15 years old who had a stem cell transplant for congenital amegakaryocytic thrombocytopenia, so the T cells may come from the graft donor. CDR3 loop: CASGFMRTGGYTF. The DNA sequence is TGTGCCAGCGGTTTCATGAGGACAGGAGGCTACACCTTC.